A selection of T cell receptor beta chains follows, all from one sample in a study of response to subunit inactivated influenza vaccine. TCRdb recomputed calls from the RT-PCR reads with MiXCR, one row per CDR3 protein. The table records 150,000 to 200,000 distinct CDR3 sequences, about 10% of them present only once. The sequences come from CD8+ T cells sorted from PBMCs, collected around 25 months after vaccination. The receptors originated from a man aged 50-75 years who received an inactivated influenza vaccine. Each CDR3 is given with its conserved first and last residue. A D gene is named only where the DNA matches it firmly. Part of the rows lack a size; the others show once, few, many or a class for expanded clones.

D gene: NA; V gene: TRBV4-2; clone size: NA; J gene: TRBJ2-3; CDR3 protein: CASSPERLTDTQYF; CDR3 DNA: TGTGCCAGCAGCCCGGAGCGGCTCACAGATACGCAGTATTTT
D gene: TRBD2; V gene: TRBV2; clone size: NA; J gene: TRBJ2-1; CDR3 protein: CASSPGTSGIHEQFF; CDR3 DNA: TGTGCCAGCAGTCCCGGGACTAGCGGGATTCATGAGCAGTTCTTC
D gene: NA; V gene: TRBV6-5; clone size: few; J gene: TRBJ2-5; CDR3 protein: CASSYSSWTEETQYF; CDR3 DNA: TGTGCCAGCAGTTACTCGTCCTGGACAGAAGAGACCCAGTACTTC
D gene: NA; V gene: TRBV7-2; clone size: few; J gene: TRBJ1-1; CDR3 protein: CASSLFGQNTEAFF; CDR3 DNA: TGTGCCAGCAGCTTATTTGGGCAGAACACTGAAGCTTTCTTT
D gene: NA; V gene: TRBV7-8; clone size: few; J gene: TRBJ2-2; CDR3 protein: CASSLDLSYTGELFF; CDR3 DNA: TGTGCCAGCAGCTTAGATCTGAGCTACACCGGGGAGCTGTTTTTT
D gene: NA; V gene: TRBV12-3/TRBV12-4; clone size: few; J gene: TRBJ2-7; CDR3 protein: CASSLSPFYEQYF; CDR3 DNA: TGTGCCAGCAGTTTGAGTCCTTTCTACGAGCAGTACTTC
D gene: TRBD1; V gene: TRBV12-3/TRBV12-4; clone size: NA; J gene: TRBJ1-4; CDR3 protein: CASSVGQERGKLFF; CDR3 DNA: TGTGCCAGCAGCGTGGGACAGGAGAGGGGTAAACTGTTTTTT
D gene: NA; V gene: TRBV5-6; clone size: NA; J gene: TRBJ1-5; CDR3 protein: CASSLGRGRHF; CDR3 DNA: TGTGCCAGCAGCTTGGGTCGTGGCAGGCATTTT
D gene: NA; V gene: TRBV9; clone size: few; J gene: TRBJ2-7; CDR3 protein: CASSVATSLFYEQYF; CDR3 DNA: TGTGCCAGCAGCGTAGCTACTTCATTGTTCTACGAGCAGTACTTC
D gene: NA; V gene: TRBV20-1; clone size: few; J gene: TRBJ1-2; CDR3 protein: CSAMREWGYTF; CDR3 DNA: TGCAGTGCCATGAGGGAGTGGGGCTACACCTTC
D gene: NA; V gene: TRBV4-3; clone size: few; J gene: TRBJ2-7; CDR3 protein: CASSQDKGLYEQYF; CDR3 DNA: TGCGCCAGCAGCCAAGATAAGGGGCTTTACGAGCAGTACTTC
D gene: NA; V gene: TRBV29-1; clone size: few; J gene: TRBJ2-5; CDR3 protein: CSVARDGKETQYF; CDR3 DNA: TGCAGCGTTGCGCGGGACGGAAAAGAGACCCAGTACTTC
D gene: NA; V gene: TRBV7-5; clone size: few; J gene: TRBJ2-7; CDR3 protein: CISVSEASGQGPYEQYF; CDR3 DNA: NA
D gene: TRBD1; V gene: TRBV20-1; clone size: few; J gene: TRBJ2-7; CDR3 protein: CSAKSGTVNDEQYF; CDR3 DNA: TGCAGTGCTAAATCCGGGACAGTAAACGACGAGCAGTACTTC
D gene: NA; V gene: TRBV7-6; clone size: NA; J gene: TRBJ1-1; CDR3 protein: CASSGLMNTEAFF; CDR3 DNA: TGTGCCAGCAGCGGACTAATGAACACTGAAGCTTTCTTT
D gene: NA; V gene: TRBV20-1; clone size: many; J gene: TRBJ1-2; CDR3 protein: CSARDLDPGVLLDGYTF; CDR3 DNA: TGCAGTGCTAGAGATCTGGACCCGGGCGTCCTTCTCGATGGCTACACCTTC
D gene: NA; V gene: TRBV13; clone size: NA; J gene: TRBJ2-1; CDR3 protein: CASSKRIGVTYNEQFF; CDR3 DNA: TGTGCCAGCAGCAAAAGGATAGGCGTAACCTACAATGAGCAGTTCTTC
D gene: NA; V gene: TRBV12-3/TRBV12-4; clone size: many; J gene: TRBJ2-5; CDR3 protein: CASSFSPGKTQYF; CDR3 DNA: TGTGCCAGCAGTTTCAGCCCGGGAAAGACCCAGTACTTC
D gene: TRBD2; V gene: TRBV7-9; clone size: NA; J gene: TRBJ2-3; CDR3 protein: CASSLTYGRPSDTQYF; CDR3 DNA: TGTGCCAGCAGCTTAACGTACGGGAGGCCGTCAGATACGCAGTATTTT
D gene: NA; V gene: TRBV4-1; clone size: NA; J gene: TRBJ1-3; CDR3 protein: CASSQRTGTQRDTIYF; CDR3 DNA: TGCGCCAGCAGCCAACGAACCGGGACTCAGAGAGACACCATATATTTT
D gene: NA; V gene: TRBV7-2; clone size: many; J gene: TRBJ1-6; CDR3 protein: CASSLRSSYNSPLHF; CDR3 DNA: TGTGCCAGCAGCTTACGGAGCTCCTATAATTCACCCCTCCACTTT
D gene: TRBD2; V gene: TRBV30; clone size: many; J gene: TRBJ2-3; CDR3 protein: CAWSGPSGGWDTQYF; CDR3 DNA: TGTGCCTGGAGTGGCCCTAGCGGGGGTTGGGATACGCAGTATTTT
D gene: TRBD1; V gene: TRBV6-1; clone size: few; J gene: TRBJ2-7; CDR3 protein: CASSPFPGQGYEQYF; CDR3 DNA: TGTGCCAGCAGTCCTTTTCCGGGACAGGGGTACGAGCAGTACTTC
D gene: NA; V gene: TRBV6-1; clone size: NA; J gene: TRBJ2-7; CDR3 protein: CASRGPGYEQYF; CDR3 DNA: TGTGCCAGCAGGGGACCAGGGTACGAGCAGTACTTC
D gene: TRBD1; V gene: TRBV12-3/TRBV12-4; clone size: few; J gene: TRBJ2-6; CDR3 protein: CASSSKGQGLSGANVLTF; CDR3 DNA: TGTGCCAGCAGTTCGAAGGGACAGGGCCTCTCTGGGGCCAACGTCCTGACTTTC
D gene: NA; V gene: TRBV27; clone size: NA; J gene: TRBJ2-7; CDR3 protein: CATRGHRSLDEQYF; CDR3 DNA: TGTGCCACCAGGGGACATAGGTCGTTAGACGAGCAGTACTTC
D gene: NA; V gene: TRBV4-1; clone size: NA; J gene: TRBJ1-1; CDR3 protein: CASSRGLGKDPEAFF; CDR3 DNA: TGCGCCAGCAGCCGGGGGTTAGGGAAAGACCCTGAAGCTTTCTTT
D gene: NA; V gene: TRBV5-5; clone size: few; J gene: TRBJ2-7; CDR3 protein: CASSLDFGHAYEQYF; CDR3 DNA: TGTGCCAGCAGCTTGGATTTCGGCCATGCCTACGAGCAGTACTTC
D gene: NA; V gene: TRBV27; clone size: many; J gene: TRBJ2-3; CDR3 protein: CASRDGPDTQYF; CDR3 DNA: TGTGCCAGCCGGGATGGGCCAGATACGCAGTATTTT
D gene: NA; V gene: TRBV28; clone size: NA; J gene: TRBJ1-1; CDR3 protein: CASSLWPRLTASSTEAFF; CDR3 DNA: TGTGCCAGCAGTTTATGGCCCCGGTTGACAGCTTCGAGCACTGAAGCTTTCTTT
D gene: TRBD2; V gene: TRBV7-6; clone size: NA; J gene: TRBJ2-5; CDR3 protein: CASSLSGGAAETQYF; CDR3 DNA: TGTGCCAGCAGCTTAAGCGGGGGGGCCGCGGAGACCCAGTACTTC
D gene: NA; V gene: TRBV7-9; clone size: few; J gene: TRBJ2-1; CDR3 protein: CASSLVGSVNEQFF; CDR3 DNA: TGTGCCAGCAGCTTAGTGGGTAGCGTAAATGAGCAGTTCTTC
D gene: NA; V gene: TRBV6-2/TRBV6-3; clone size: NA; J gene: TRBJ2-7; CDR3 protein: CASSYSPRGTYEQYF; CDR3 DNA: TGTGCCAGCAGTTACTCGCCCAGGGGAACCTACGAGCAGTACTTC
D gene: NA; V gene: TRBV7-9; clone size: few; J gene: TRBJ1-4; CDR3 protein: CASTHLATNEKLFF; CDR3 DNA: TGTGCCAGCACCCACCTTGCAACTAATGAAAAACTGTTTTTT
D gene: TRBD1; V gene: TRBV4-3; clone size: many; J gene: TRBJ2-1; CDR3 protein: CASSSLGQYNEQFF; CDR3 DNA: TGCGCCAGCAGCTCGTTGGGACAGTACAATGAGCAGTTCTTC
D gene: TRBD1; V gene: TRBV27; clone size: few; J gene: TRBJ1-6; CDR3 protein: CASSRGTGPLHF; CDR3 DNA: TGTGCCAGCAGTCGCGGGACAGGGCCCCTCCACTTT
D gene: NA; V gene: TRBV7-2; clone size: NA; J gene: TRBJ2-7; CDR3 protein: CASSQSVGYEQYF; CDR3 DNA: TGTGCCAGCAGCCAGAGCGTAGGGTACGAGCAGTACTTC